This T cell receptor beta chain was found in a study of cytomegalovirus exposure and HLA in healthy donors. Notes on the study in general: Researchers reported that a few CMV-associated chains were confirmed in vitro as CMV antigen-specific. Overall, around 150 TCR beta chains were annotated as cytomegalovirus-associated. An observed cluster of highly shared sequence variants was recorded as a likely sequencing artifact.

The PCR ran on 60 Vbeta and 13 Jbeta primers. Data came from immunoSEQ multiplex PCR; TCRdb stores just in-frame clones and leaves some out. The sample contains 150,000 to 200,000 clones, about 88% of which appear only once. Regarding donors, all were healthy bone marrow donors. In this sample, this clone turned up a few times. Antigen: not known. Specimen: PBMCs. This clonotype originated in a man younger than 30 in good health and CMV-seropositive.

The CDR3 loop reads CASSTPTAGTGTYEQYF. CDR3 coding DNA: TGTGCCAGCAGCACACCTACCGCCGGGACAGGGACCTACGAGCAGTACTTC. The chain combines TRBV7-2 with TRBJ2-7; the match to TRBD1 covers 9 bases. Per the germline V gene, CDR1 is SGHTA and CDR2 is FQGNSA. J lost 2 bases, V lost 5 bases, and 13 bases had no gene match. The CDR3 covers 17 residues.